The 11 T cell receptor beta chains below come from one sample, sequenced in a study of T cells in Graves' hyperthyroidism and ophthalmopathy. The investigators amplified TCR beta CDR3 regions from RNA transcripts. RT-PCR in the first round (using the HTBI primer set) targeted the TCR CDR3. MiXCR was run by TCRdb on the multiplex PCR reads, yielding one entry per CDR3 protein. The sample carries 550,000 to 650,000 distinct CDR3 sequences, roughly 13% recorded once. Source material: blood. The receptors here all came from a woman younger than 45 with Graves' hyperthyroidism that later progressed to Graves' ophthalmopathy.

Ten or more counts support this clonotype. The chain is built from TRBV3-1 and TRBJ2-7; the D is unclear. V was pared by 2 bases and J by 1 base, with 18 bases between. Germline CDR1 and CDR2: LGHDT and YNNKEL (reference sequence). This CDR3 has 17 residues. The CDR3 sequence: CASSQSRIGVGSYEQYF. The CDR3 DNA follows: TGTGCCAGCAGCCAAAGTAGGATAGGCGTTGGGTCCTACGAGCAGTACTTC.

A few counts support this clonotype. CDR3: CSAGTGDQPQHF. DNA for the CDR3: TGCAGCGCGGGGACAGGGGATCAGCCCCAGCATTTT. The chain recombines TRBV20-1 with TRBJ1-5; 10 nucleotides line up with TRBD1. The CDR3 is made up of 12 amino acids. CDR1 and CDR2 (germline): DFQATT, SNEGSKA (reference sequence).

The table lists this clonotype with a few counts. This may arise from a read error, as a much more abundant clone is one base away. CDR3 coding DNA: TGTGCCAGCAGTAAACCGGGACAGGGCTACAATGAGCAGTTCTTC. Translated, it gives CASSKPGQGYNEQFF. The chain carries TRBV6-1 and TRBJ2-1; 9 bases match TRBD1. V shed 5 bases and J 3 bases; nucleotides not matched to a gene: 5. There are 15 residues in the CDR3. CDR1 and CDR2 (germline): MNHNS, SASEGT.

This clonotype was counted ten times or more. The chain links TRBV19 to TRBJ2-7; 7 bases are a match to TRBD2. V shed 4 bases and J 0 bases; nucleotides not matched to a gene: 6. The CDR3 covers 15 residues. Germline CDR1 is LNHDA and CDR2 is SQIVND (reference sequence). CDR3 region: CASSSSGYSSYEQYF. CDR3 sequence (DNA): TGTGCCAGTAGTAGTAGCGGGTATTCCTCCTACGAGCAGTACTTC.

This clonotype was observed many times. The chain couples TRBV30 to TRBJ1-5; D is ambiguous. The germline CDR1 and CDR2 sequences are GTSNPN and SVGIG (reference sequence). The CDR3 runs 14 residues. V was trimmed by 5 bases and J by 3 bases, leaving 14 bases between them. The CDR3 nucleotides read TGTGCCTGGGGTTTACCACCGTACAATCAGCCCCAGCATTTT. As protein: CAWGLPPYNQPQHF.

This clonotype has only a few counts. The V and J genes are TRBV6-5 and TRBJ2-3, with a possible D match to TRBD2 (7 bases). Germline V CDR1 and CDR2: MNHEY, SVGAGI. The CDR3 is 16 residues long. V lost 4 bases to trimming and J lost 3 bases, with 17 bases between them. The CDR3 loop is CASSSFGRGGTDTQYF. CDR3 DNA: TGTGCCAGCAGTTCCTTCGGAAGGGGGGGGACAGATACGCAGTATTTT.

This chain links TRBV9 with TRBJ2-5; D not certain. The CDR3 contains 14 residues. The germline gives CDR1 SGDLS, CDR2 YYNGEE. V was clipped by 0 bases and J by 4 bases, with 10 bases between them. The CDR3 bases are TGTGCCAGCAGCGTAGTAGGGAAGGGAGAGACCCAGTACTTC. As protein: CASSVVGKGETQYF. The variable domain in full, completed from reference TRBV9 and TRBJ2-5, reads DSGVTQTPKHLITATGQRVTLRCSPRSGDLSVYWYQQSLDQGLQFLIQYYNGEERAKGNILERFSAQQFPDLHSELNLSSLELGDSALYFCASSVVGKGETQYFGPGTRLLVL.

Ten or more counts support this clonotype. The chain employs TRBV6-1 and TRBJ1-2, with D uncertain. V gave up 4 bases and J gave up 0 bases, with 12 bases separating them. The CDR3 extends over 15 amino acids. Germline V gene lookup returns CDR1 MNHNS and CDR2 SASEGT. CDR3 bases: TGTGCCAGCAGTGCTCAGGATCTATCTAACTATGGCTACACCTTC. Encoded protein: CASSAQDLSNYGYTF.

The chain is built from TRBV28 and TRBJ1-2; 7 bases align to TRBD1. This CDR3 comprises 12 residues. V was pared by 6 bases and J by 5 bases, with 3 bases of the junction left unmatched. Germline lookup yields CDR1 MDHEN and CDR2 SYDVKM. Written as DNA, the CDR3 is TGTGCCAGCAGCGACAGGGTTTATGGCTACACCTTC. Protein: CASSDRVYGYTF.

This clonotype was counted at least ten times. V and J are TRBV24-1 and TRBJ2-5; TRBD2 might be the D (5 bases). The V gene lost 3 bases and the J gene lost 6 bases, with 16 bases spanning the gap. In germline, CDR1 is KGHDR, CDR2 SFDVKD. This CDR3 comprises 15 residues. DNA for the CDR3: TGTGCCACCAGTGATCCGAGGGAAGGGAAAAAGACCCAGTACTTC. This translates into CATSDPREGKKTQYF.

This clonotype appeared many times. The V and J genes are TRBV12-3 or TRBV12-4 and TRBJ1-5; 7 bases align to TRBD1. V trimming: 1 base; J trimming: 6 bases; junction bases outside the gene matches: 15. CDR3 length equals 18 residues. CDR3 DNA sequence: TGTGCCAGCAGTTTAGGGGTTCCCGGGACAGATTCCCCTCAGCCCCAGCATTTT. Translating it yields CASSLGVPGTDSPQPQHF.